This record covers a single T cell receptor beta chain. Germline V gives CDR1 LGHDT, CDR2 YNNKEL (reference sequence). The CDR3 length is 15 residues. V trimming: 2 bases; J trimming: 2 bases; junction bases outside the gene matches: 5. The data originate from a study of control samples from healthy donors and cancer patients. Data came from immunoSEQ multiplex PCR; TCRdb stores just in-frame clones and leaves some out. This sample has about 86,000 clones, with 90% to 95% found just once. Sequencing input: blood. The TCR originated in a woman aged 25 to 39 in good health. This chain joins TRBV3-1 (or the pseudogene TRBV3-2) and TRBJ2-5; TRBD2 matches 7 bases. This CDR3 is CASSQMAGVQETQYF. DNA for the CDR3: TGTGCCAGCAGCCAAATGGCGGGAGTACAAGAGACCCAGTACTTC.